Listed here are 16 T cell receptor beta chains from one sample, sequenced in a study of T cell responses to AZD1222 COVID-19 vaccine (TCRdb year 2021). Libraries were made using the immunoSEQ multiplex PCR assay. TCRdb's version of the immuneACCESS table is confined to in-frame rearrangements and falls short of the full clone set. An unresolved V gene accounts for under half of the shortfall where checked; the remainder is of unknown origin. Within this sample are 100,000 to 150,000 clones, with around 87% of them counted one time only. Of the sample, 8.5% to 12% is held by the ten largest clones. This specimen's time point label, interpreted: baseline before first vaccination. Here the sequenced sample was peripheral blood, taken on day 0 of AZD1222 vaccination. These receptors originate from an adult in good health.

The CDR3 DNA follows: TGTGCCAGCAGCCCACTAGCGGGGGGGCTAGAGACCCAGTACTTC. It yields the protein CASSPLAGGLETQYF. This chain joins TRBV7-3 and TRBJ2-5; 13 bases fit TRBD2. The V segment lost 5 bases and the J segment 4 bases; nucleotides outside the gene matches: 4. CDR1 SGHTA and CDR2 FQGTGA come from the germline V gene. The CDR3 is 15 amino acids. Based on the CDR3 plus reference TRBV7-3 and TRBJ2-5, the full variable domain is GAGVSQTPSNKVTEKGKYVELRCDPISGHTALYWYRQSLGQGPEFLIYFQGTGAADDSGLPNDRFFAVRPEGSVSTLKIQRTERGDSAVYLCASSPLAGGLETQYFGPGTRLLVL.

The V gene is TRBV15, the J gene TRBJ1-3; D gene unclear. The CDR3 has 16 amino acids. The germline V gene has CDR1 LNHNV and CDR2 YYDKDF (reference sequence). The ends were cut back, 4 bases at V and 3 bases at J, with 16 bases in the middle. Written as DNA, the CDR3 is TGTGCCACCAGCAAAGCCACAATGACCGGTGGAAACACCATATATTTT. Translated, it gives CATSKATMTGGNTIYF.

The CDR3 bases are TGTGCCAGCAGTTTAGGGGGCTACAATGAGCAGTTCTTC. Protein: CASSLGGYNEQFF. V usage is TRBV12-3 or TRBV12-4 and J usage is TRBJ2-1; D remains unclear. V lost 1 base and J 3 bases, leaving 4 bases between the germline ends. The CDR3 runs to 13 residues.

The V call is TRBV3-1 (or the pseudogene TRBV3-2), the J call TRBJ2-2, with 10 bases aligning to TRBD1. With 0 bases clipped from V and 7 bases from J, the junction kept 11 bases outside the gene matches. The CDR3 runs to 18 residues. CDR1 and CDR2 (germline): LGHDT, YNNKEL (reference sequence). CDR3 sequence: CASSQDLGTGVFGGELFF. The CDR3 DNA reads TGTGCCAGCAGCCAAGATCTTGGGACAGGGGTGTTTGGCGGGGAGCTGTTTTTT.

The CDR3: CASSPDPPGNSNEQFF. Here the CDR3 DNA reads TGTGCCAGCAGCCCAGACCCCCCGGGGAACAGCAATGAGCAGTTCTTC. The rearrangement joins TRBV11-3 to TRBJ2-1; a possible D gene is TRBD2 (5 bases). V was clipped by 5 bases and J by 6 bases, with 20 bases between them. Germline CDR1 reads SGHNT; CDR2 reads YENEEA. The CDR3 totals 16 residues.

The genes are TRBV5-6 and TRBJ1-1, with 7 bases aligning to TRBD1. The V and J ends lost 2 bases and 2 bases, in that order; junction bases with no gene match: 6. Germline loops: CDR1 SGHDT, CDR2 YYEEEE. CDR3 length: 15 residues. The CDR3 here is CASSFTGARNTEAFF. The CDR3 bases are TGTGCCAGCAGCTTTACAGGGGCGAGAAACACTGAAGCTTTCTTT.

The chain joins TRBV6-1 to TRBJ2-7, with 7 bases identical to TRBD2. The germline gives CDR1 MNHNS, CDR2 SASEGT. CDR3 length equals 15 residues. The V gene end was trimmed by 2 bases and the J gene end by 9 bases; junction bases not matched to a gene: 13. CDR3 nucleotides: TGTGCCAGCAGTGAACCTGGGAGGGAGGCCGGTGGGCAGTACTTC. Translation gives CASSEPGREAGGQYF.

The rearrangement uses TRBV9 and TRBJ2-2; TRBD2 agrees at 10 bases. J lost 0 bases, V lost 4 bases, and 3 bases had no gene match. Germline V CDR1 and CDR2: SGDLS, YYNGEE. The length of the CDR3 is 16 residues. The DNA of the CDR3 is TGTGCCAGCAGCTATGGACTAGCGGCGAACACCGGGGAGCTGTTTTTT. Translating gives CASSYGLAANTGELFF.

The chain links TRBV5-6 to TRBJ2-7; 9 bases align to TRBD2. The J segment lost 4 bases and the V segment lost 0 bases, leaving 2 bases of the junction unmatched. The CDR3 has 14 amino acids. CDR1 SGHDT and CDR2 YYEEEE come from the germline V gene. The CDR3 region has the DNA TGTGCCAGCAGCTTGGGACTAGCGGTATACGAGCAGTACTTC. Translation: CASSLGLAVYEQYF. Full variable domain (rest looked up from reference TRBV5-6 and TRBJ2-7): DAGVTQSPTHLIKTRGQQVTLRCSPKSGHDTVSWYQQALGQGPQFIFQYYEEEERQRGNFPDRFSGHQFPNYSSELNVNALLLGDSALYLCASSLGLAVYEQYFGPGTRLTVT.

V and J are TRBV7-3 and TRBJ2-7, with 9 bases that match TRBD2. V lost 7 bases to trimming and J lost 2 bases; unmatched junction nucleotides: 3. There are 13 residues in the CDR3. Germline CDR1 SGHTA, CDR2 FQGTGA. CDR3 in DNA: TGTGCCAGCAAGGCTAGCGGGACCTACGAGCAGTACTTC. Its protein product is CASKASGTYEQYF.

CDR3 in DNA: TGTGCCAGCAGCGTATCCCCTCGCCCAAACACCGGGGAGCTGTTTTTT. It codes for CASSVSPRPNTGELFF. The genes are TRBV9 and TRBJ2-2; D call uncertain. Looked up from germline, CDR1 is SGDLS and CDR2 is YYNGEE. The CDR3 loop spans 16 amino acids. Trimming left V 1 base short and J 2 bases short, with 12 bases between. The variable domain in full, with the rest retrieved from reference TRBV9 and TRBJ2-2, is DSGVTQTPKHLITATGQRVTLRCSPRSGDLSVYWYQQSLDQGLQFLIQYYNGEERAKGNILERFSAQQFPDLHSELNLSSLELGDSALYFCASSVSPRPNTGELFFGEGSRLTVL.

Here the CDR3 DNA reads TGCGCCAGCAGCTTGGAGCCCACTAGCGGCGCTTCCTACGAGCAGTACTTC. It translates to CASSLEPTSGASYEQYF. The V gene is TRBV5-1, the J gene TRBJ2-7; 8 bases are shared with TRBD2. V trimming: 0 bases; J trimming: 1 base; junction bases outside the gene matches: 9. The germline CDR1 and CDR2 sequences are SGHRS and YFSETQ. The CDR3 runs to 17 residues.

This clone was counted a single time. The chain employs TRBV28 and TRBJ1-5; TRBD1 matches 8 bases. The trim removed 5 bases at V and 0 bases at J, leaving 6 bases unmatched. This CDR3 region has 16 residues. Per germline, CDR1 MDHEN and CDR2 SYDVKM. The CDR3 DNA reads as TGTGCCAGCAGTCAGGGGGCCGTTTATAGCAATCAGCCCCAGCATTTT. Protein product: CASSQGAVYSNQPQHF. Together with reference TRBV28 and TRBJ1-5, the CDR3 gives the full variable domain: DVKVTQSSRYLVKRTGEKVFLECVQDMDHENMFWYRQDPGLGLRLIYFSYDVKMKEKGDIPEGYSVSREKKERFSLILESASTNQTSMYLCASSQGAVYSNQPQHFGDGTRLSIL.

The chain employs TRBV5-6 and TRBJ1-2; TRBD1 is a possible D gene (5 bases). CDR3 length: 15 residues. The V and J ends lost 4 bases and 1 base respectively, with 14 bases between them. Germline V gene lookup returns CDR1 SGHDT and CDR2 YYEEEE. CDR3 DNA: TGTGCCAGCAGCCGATTGCAGGGTCTTAACTATGGCTACACCTTC. Translation gives CASSRLQGLNYGYTF.

This clone was counted once. The rearrangement joins TRBV16 to TRBJ2-1, with 7 bases identical to TRBD2. Per germline, CDR1 KGHSY and CDR2 FQNENV. The CDR3 runs 17 residues. V lost 4 bases to trimming and J lost 1 base; unmatched junction nucleotides: 10. CDR3 nucleotide sequence: TGTGCCAGCAGCCGGCTCCGGAGCGGGAAATCCTACAATGAGCAGTTCTTC. The encoded protein is CASSRLRSGKSYNEQFF.

The chain links TRBV7-2 to TRBJ2-1; possible D gene TRBD2, 5 bases. V was trimmed by 0 bases and J by 11 bases, leaving 11 bases between them. Germline V gene sequence: CDR1 SGHTA, CDR2 FQGNSA. The CDR3 is made up of 13 amino acids. This CDR3 is CASSLASGDKQFF. The CDR3 coding sequence is TGTGCCAGCAGCTTAGCGTCCGGGGATAAGCAGTTCTTC.